These 32 T cell receptor beta chains were sequenced from one sample in a study of shared clonotypes between healthy human individuals. Sequencing was performed with immunoSEQ multiplex PCR; in TCRdb, only in-frame clones are kept and a portion is missing. The sample includes over 2 million clones, about 90% of them seen just once. The source material was naive CD4+ T cells from PBMCs. The sample's subset: CD45RA+ positively selected. These receptors originate from a young man in good health. Some clones in this sample may be carry-over from other donors' samples.

The gene calls are TRBV20-1 and TRBJ1-2; a weak D match, TRBD1 (6 bases). The CDR3 totals 11 residues. V was trimmed by 6 bases and J by 6 bases, leaving 11 bases between them. CDR1 and CDR2 (germline): DFQATT, SNEGSKA (reference sequence). Written as DNA, the CDR3 is TGCAGTGCCATAAACAGGGATGGCTACACCTTC. Translation gives CSAINRDGYTF.

A word on this clone: The same CDR3 can be traced to other DNA sequences in this sample. This rearrangement joins TRBV7-3 to TRBJ2-2; no reliable D call. Trimming shortened V by 2 bases and J by 0 bases, and 4 bases separated the two germline ends. CDR1 and CDR2 (germline): SGHTA, FQGTGA. The CDR3 is made up of 14 amino acids. CDR3 sequence reads: CASSLRSNTGELFF. For the CDR3, the DNA is TGTGCCAGCAGCTTACGGTCGAACACCGGGGAGCTGTTTTTT.

The genes are TRBV5-6 and TRBJ2-2, with TRBD2 matching over 9 bases. Losses at the gene ends were 0 bases for V and 7 bases for J; bases not matched to a gene: 4. Germline V gene data show CDR1 as SGHDT and CDR2 as YYEEEE. The CDR3 sequence is 15 residues long. The CDR3 coding sequence is TGTGCCAGCAGCTTGGGCGGGAGGGCCATCGGGGAGCTGTTTTTT. The encoded protein is CASSLGGRAIGELFF.

The chain uses TRBV11-3 and TRBJ2-1; 11 positions agree with TRBD2. Germline V gene lookup returns CDR1 SGHNT and CDR2 YENEEA. Losses at the gene ends were 0 bases for V and 5 bases for J; bases not matched to a gene: 9. CDR3 length equals 18 residues. CDR3 bases: TGTGCCAGCAGCTTAGACCCCGGGACTAGCGGTGGGCACAATGAGCAGTTCTTC. Translation gives CASSLDPGTSGGHNEQFF.

V usage is TRBV5-4 and J usage is TRBJ2-3, with D tentatively TRBD1 or TRBD2 (5 bases each). CDR3 length equals 15 residues. CDR1 and CDR2 from the germline V gene are SGHNT and YYREEE (reference sequence). The V end was cut by 1 base, the J end by 0 bases, with 9 bases between. CDR3 in DNA: TGTGCCAGCAGCTTGCGGGACCTTAGCACAGATACGCAGTATTTT. Amino acid sequence: CASSLRDLSTDTQYF.

This chain joins TRBV5-1 and TRBJ2-2, with unresolved D. Trimming removed 7 bases at V and 3 bases at J, with 10 bases between. Germline CDR1 reads SGHRS; CDR2 reads YFSETQ. CDR3 length: 13 residues. The CDR3 region has the DNA TGCGCCAGCTCAGACACATACACCGGGGAGCTGTTTTTT. Translation gives CASSDTYTGELFF.

In regard to this clone: An end of the junction differs from the germline gene, which may be a read error. The V and J genes are TRBV20-1 and TRBJ1-2; D call uncertain. Germline values: CDR1 DFQATT, CDR2 SNEGSKA (reference sequence). This CDR3 comprises 8 residues. CDR3 in DNA: TGCAGTGCTAGAGACCCCGGATTC. It translates to CSARDPGF.

The CDR3 nucleotides read TGCAGCGTTGCGGAAACTTGGACAGGGGCTTTTAACTATGGCTACACCTTC. Translating gives CSVAETWTGAFNYGYTF. The genes are TRBV29-1 and TRBJ1-2; 9 bases fit TRBD1. The length of the CDR3 is 17 residues. With 4 bases clipped from V and 1 base from J, the junction kept 13 bases outside the gene matches. CDR1 SQVTM and CDR2 ANQGSEA come from the germline V gene.

The chain couples TRBV5-6 to TRBJ2-3, with 8 bases fitting TRBD2. The CDR3 loop spans 16 amino acids. The germline gives CDR1 SGHDT, CDR2 YYEEEE. V lost 0 bases to trimming and J lost 0 bases; unmatched junction nucleotides: 3. In DNA form, the CDR3 reads TGTGCCAGCAGCTTGGGAGCGGGAGCTAGCACAGATACGCAGTATTTT. It codes for CASSLGAGASTDTQYF.

This clone was counted between two and nine times. The rearrangement links TRBV20-1 to TRBJ1-1; possible D gene TRBD1, 5 bases. Germline CDR1 DFQATT, CDR2 SNEGSKA (reference sequence). This CDR3 has 10 residues. Trimming left V 6 bases short and J 6 bases short, with 8 bases between. The CDR3 DNA follows: TGCAGTGCCGACAGAGCTGAAGCTTTCTTT. This codes for CSADRAEAFF.

This clone was recorded only once. CDR3 amino acids: CASSSRGRGVDTEAFF. DNA of the CDR3: TGTGCCAGCAGCTCGAGGGGGCGCGGGGTAGACACTGAAGCTTTCTTT. The J gene is TRBJ1-1, the V gene TRBV27; 7 bases match TRBD1. The V gene's germline CDR1 is MNHEY and CDR2 SMNVEV (reference sequence). The CDR3 sequence is 16 residues long. V dropped 6 bases and J dropped 3; count of bases not matched to a gene: 13.

V and J are TRBV30 and TRBJ2-5; D perhaps matches TRBD2 (5 bases). The DNA end lines up better with TRBJ2-7; the J call may be wrong. Germline values: CDR1 GTSNPN, CDR2 SVGIG (reference sequence). CDR3 length equals 13 residues. CDR3 loop: CAWSAGFSYEQYF. For the CDR3, the DNA is TGTGCCTGGAGTGCGGGGTTCTCCTACGAGCAGTACTTC.

The J gene is TRBJ2-2, the V gene TRBV14, with TRBD2 matching 13 bases. Germline CDR1 reads SGHDN; CDR2 reads FVKESK. The trim removed 1 base at V and 4 bases at J, leaving 6 bases unmatched. The CDR3 runs to 18 residues. This chain's CDR3 is CASSQVTSGRWFTGELFF. DNA of the CDR3: TGTGCCAGCAGCCAAGTGACTAGCGGGAGGTGGTTCACCGGGGAGCTGTTTTTT.

This clone was detected a few times. The genes are TRBV10-1 and TRBJ1-1, with a weak D call TRBD1 (5 bases). Germline CDR1 is WNHNN and CDR2 is SYGVQD (reference sequence). CDR3 length equals 14 residues. V gave up 3 bases and J gave up 5 bases, with 13 bases separating them. CDR3 in DNA: TGCGCCAGCAGTGAACGTAACGGGGGAACTGAAGCTTTCTTT. As protein: CASSERNGGTEAFF.

Of note for this clone: Other DNA sequences from this sample encode an identical CDR3 as well. This chain connects TRBV7-2 to TRBJ2-3; D is unresolved. Germline loops: CDR1 SGHTA, CDR2 FQGNSA. The CDR3 extends over 13 amino acids. Between the trimmed V and J ends, which lost 3 bases and 3 bases, there was a span of 7 bases. The CDR3 DNA sequence: TGTGCCAGCAGCTTGGTGGGGACAGATACGCAGTATTTT. It specifies CASSLVGTDTQYF.

This sequence joins TRBV27 and TRBJ1-2; D might be TRBD1 (6 bases). V was shortened by 7 bases and J by 0 bases, with 9 bases between the two germline ends. CDR3 size: 13 residues. The V gene's germline CDR1 is MNHEY and CDR2 SMNVEV (reference sequence). CDR3 amino acids: CASTGVANYGYTF. CDR3 DNA sequence: TGTGCCAGCACAGGGGTGGCTAACTATGGCTACACCTTC.

V and J are TRBV2 and TRBJ2-1, with D uncertain. Trimming shortened V by 8 bases and J by 4 bases, and 12 bases separated the two germline ends. CDR1 is SNHLY, CDR2 FYNNEI, per germline. The CDR3 loop spans 13 amino acids. In nucleotides, the CDR3 is TGTGCCAGCGCCCTCATTAGTTACAATGAGCAGTTCTTC. Amino acid sequence: CASALISYNEQFF.

In its sample, this clone was seen a few times. The chain's CDR3 is CAISGQTPGYTF. As DNA, the CDR3 is TGTGCCATCAGTGGACAGACTCCTGGCTACACCTTC. V is TRBV10-3 and J is TRBJ1-2, with D maybe TRBD1 (5 bases). Deletions cut 4 bases from V and 7 bases from J, with 10 bases between. Germline values: CDR1 ENHRY, CDR2 SYGVKD. The CDR3 totals 12 residues.

The sample holds one count of this clone. The chain couples TRBV7-2 to TRBJ1-2; D gene unclear. Looked up from germline, CDR1 is SGHTA and CDR2 is FQGNSA. The CDR3 extends over 16 amino acids. V lost 1 base and J lost 1, with 13 bases in between. The CDR3 DNA is TGTGCCAGCAGCTTAGTAGGGTCAGATAGTAACTATGGCTACACCTTC. Translating it yields CASSLVGSDSNYGYTF.

Turning to this clone: A read error may account for a junction end that differs from germline. This chain links TRBV4-1 with TRBJ1-2; no definite D call. The CDR3 extends over 12 amino acids. CDR1 is MGHRA and CDR2 is YSYEKL in the germline V gene. The CDR3 bases are TGCGCCAGCAGCCAAGAGGGCATGGCGGGTGCCTTC. As protein: CASSQEGMAGAF.

The chain employs TRBV19 and TRBJ1-5; D unresolved. With 5 bases removed from V and 5 bases from J, the gap between germline ends came to 10 bases. The CDR3 totals 13 residues. Germline V gives CDR1 LNHDA, CDR2 SQIVND (reference sequence). In DNA, the CDR3 is TGTGCCAGTAGTTTGCGGAGATATCAGCCCCAGCATTTT. This codes for CASSLRRYQPQHF.

V gene TRBV10-1 combines with J gene TRBJ1-1; 8 bases are shared with TRBD1. The CDR3 runs to 13 residues. V dropped 4 bases and J dropped 4; count of bases not matched to a gene: 2. Germline V gene data show CDR1 as WNHNN and CDR2 as SYGVQD (reference sequence). CDR3 protein: CASSAGGLTEAFF. The CDR3, as DNA: TGCGCCAGCAGTGCAGGGGGCCTCACTGAAGCTTTCTTT.

In this sample, this clone turned up a few times. This chain links TRBV5-1 with TRBJ1-1; no clear D gene. V was pared by 6 bases and J by 4 bases, with 13 bases between. The germline gives CDR1 SGHRS, CDR2 YFSETQ. The CDR3 extends over 13 amino acids. The CDR3 protein is CASTPSGITEAFF. CDR3 sequence (DNA): TGCGCCAGCACCCCGTCGGGTATCACTGAAGCTTTCTTT.

As regards this clone: The same CDR3 arises from other DNA sequences in this sample as well. The genes are TRBV5-1 and TRBJ2-3; D unclear. Germline lookup yields CDR1 SGHRS and CDR2 YFSETQ. Trimming took 0 bases from V and 1 from J, leaving 9 bases between them. The CDR3 spans 15 residues. CDR3 sequence reads: CASSLAAAGTDTQYF. In DNA, the CDR3 is TGCGCCAGCAGCTTGGCCGCAGCAGGCACAGATACGCAGTATTTT.

This chain uses TRBV6-5 with TRBJ2-2; 7 positions agree with TRBD2. This CDR3 is built from 10 residues. CDR1 is MNHEY, CDR2 SVGAGI, per germline. Trimming removed 10 bases from V and 11 bases from J; junction bases left unmatched: 4. CDR3 nucleotides: TGTGCCACCTGGGGGGGTGAGCTGTTTTTT. Its protein product is CATWGGELFF.

This rearrangement joins TRBV27 to TRBJ2-7; 10 bases map to TRBD2. V dropped 3 bases and J dropped 2; count of bases not matched to a gene: 10. In germline, CDR1 is MNHEY, CDR2 SMNVEV (reference sequence). The CDR3 extends over 17 amino acids. The chain's CDR3 is CASSFKDLAGAPYEQYF. CDR3 sequence (DNA): TGTGCCAGCAGTTTCAAAGACCTAGCGGGGGCCCCCTACGAGCAGTACTTC.

The chain employs TRBV19 and TRBJ2-7, with D possibly being TRBD1 or TRBD2 (6 bases each). Per the germline V gene, CDR1 is LNHDA and CDR2 is SQIVND (reference sequence). There are 13 residues in the CDR3. Trimming stripped 3 bases from V and 7 bases from J, with 13 bases between. CDR3 sequence (DNA): TGTGCCAGTAGTATGACGGGGGCTGGAGAGCAGTACTTC. This gives the protein CASSMTGAGEQYF.

The rearrangement uses TRBV5-1 and TRBJ2-1, with 16 bases identical to TRBD2. CDR1 SGHRS and CDR2 YFSETQ come from the germline V gene. The CDR3 length is 18 residues. Trimming removed 3 bases from V and 0 bases from J; junction bases left unmatched: 3. The CDR3 spells CASSSGLAGGSSYNEQFF. The CDR3 region has the DNA TGCGCCAGCAGCTCGGGACTAGCGGGAGGGAGCTCCTACAATGAGCAGTTCTTC.

The chain carries TRBV28 and TRBJ2-6, with 7 nucleotides matching TRBD1. This CDR3 has 17 residues. Unmatched junction bases numbered 7, after V lost 5 bases and J lost 0 bases. Looked up from germline, CDR1 is MDHEN and CDR2 is SYDVKM. CDR3 in DNA: TGTGCCAGCAGTCTCGCCGGGACAGCCTCTGGGGCCAACGTCCTGACTTTC. Its translation: CASSLAGTASGANVLTF.

The rearrangement links TRBV11-2 to TRBJ2-3, with no clear D. The CDR3 is 11 residues long. The V end lost 5 bases, the J end lost 9 bases, and 9 bases lay between the germline ends. In germline, CDR1 is SGHAT, CDR2 FQNNGV. CDR3 sequence: CASSPSVTQYF. The CDR3 region has the DNA TGTGCCAGCAGCCCATCGGTAACGCAGTATTTT.

The chain uses TRBV7-2 and TRBJ1-1; tentatively, D is TRBD1 (6 bases). The germline V gene encodes CDR1 SGHTA and CDR2 FQGNSA. Trimming cost V 0 bases and J 8 bases, with 10 bases left between them. This CDR3 region has 13 residues. The CDR3 loop reads CASSLARGGEAFF. The CDR3 DNA reads as TGTGCCAGCAGCTTAGCGAGAGGGGGGGAAGCTTTCTTT. The full variable domain, with the rest looked up from reference TRBV7-2 and TRBJ1-1, is GAGVSQSPSNKVTEKGKDVELRCDPISGHTALYWYRQSLGQGLEFLIYFQGNSAPDKSGLPSDRFSAERTGGSVSTLTIQRTQQEDSAVYLCASSLARGGEAFFGQGTRLTVV.

The chain recombines TRBV4-1 with TRBJ1-5; unclear D gene. The CDR3 sequence is 16 residues long. Trimming stripped 3 bases from V and 1 base from J, with 13 bases between. Germline CDR1 MGHRA, CDR2 YSYEKL. Here the CDR3 reads CASSHPVRGSNQPQHF. DNA for the CDR3: TGCGCCAGCAGCCACCCCGTTCGAGGGAGCAATCAGCCCCAGCATTTT.